The text below deals with one T cell receptor beta chain. The V gene lost 5 bases and the J gene lost 6 bases, with 13 bases spanning the gap. The CDR3 consists of 13 residues. CDR1 and CDR2 from the germline V gene are LGHDT and YNNKEL (reference sequence). Per the original methods: Amplified reference gene primers provided the basis for estimating nucleated cell counts. Sequenced by immunoSEQ multiplex PCR; TCRdb stores in-frame clones only, minus some. D and trimming come from the DNA, and the V and J calls and clone size come from that table. Here the sample spans roughly 220,000 clones, roughly 84% being singletons. These data originate in a study of blood T cell repertoires in COVID-19. Study information: Some COVID-19 samples were acute and others convalescent; all came from the United States, Italy and Spain. PBMCs, B-cell-depleted T cells, or T cells were the source of the cDNA or gDNA that made up the material.

This receptor was taken from a woman aged 25 to 39 who had recovered from COVID-19. The sequenced sample was peripheral blood. The J gene is TRBJ1-1, the V gene TRBV3-1 (or the pseudogene TRBV3-2), with D possibly TRBD1 on 5 matching bases. CDR3 sequence: CASSASGIPEAFF. The CDR3, as DNA: TGTGCCAGCAGCGCCTCAGGGATACCTGAAGCTTTCTTT.